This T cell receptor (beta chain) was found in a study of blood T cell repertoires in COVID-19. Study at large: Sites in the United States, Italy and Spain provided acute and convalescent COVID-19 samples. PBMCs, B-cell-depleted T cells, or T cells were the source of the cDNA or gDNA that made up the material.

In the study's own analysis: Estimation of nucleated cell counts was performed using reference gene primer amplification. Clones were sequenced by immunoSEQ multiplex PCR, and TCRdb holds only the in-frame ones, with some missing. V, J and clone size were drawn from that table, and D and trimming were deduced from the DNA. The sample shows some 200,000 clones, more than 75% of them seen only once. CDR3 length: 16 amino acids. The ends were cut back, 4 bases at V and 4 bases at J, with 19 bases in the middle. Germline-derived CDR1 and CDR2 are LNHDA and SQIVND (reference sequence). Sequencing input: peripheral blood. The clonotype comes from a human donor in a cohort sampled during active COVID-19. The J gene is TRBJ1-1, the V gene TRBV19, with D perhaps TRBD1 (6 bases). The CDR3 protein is CASSTLWLGAGTEAFF. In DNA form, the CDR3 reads TGTGCCAGTAGTACCTTGTGGCTGGGGGCCGGCACTGAAGCTTTCTTT.